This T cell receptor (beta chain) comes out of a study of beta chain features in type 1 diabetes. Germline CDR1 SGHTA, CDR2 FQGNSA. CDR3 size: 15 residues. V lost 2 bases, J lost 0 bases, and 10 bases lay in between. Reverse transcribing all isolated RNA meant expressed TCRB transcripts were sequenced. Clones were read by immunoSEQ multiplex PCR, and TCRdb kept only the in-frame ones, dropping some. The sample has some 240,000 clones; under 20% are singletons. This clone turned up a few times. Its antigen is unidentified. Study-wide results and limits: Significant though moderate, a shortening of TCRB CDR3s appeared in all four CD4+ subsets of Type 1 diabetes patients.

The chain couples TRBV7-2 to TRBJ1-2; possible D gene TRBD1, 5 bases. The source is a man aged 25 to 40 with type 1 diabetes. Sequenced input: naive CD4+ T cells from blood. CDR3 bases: TGTGCCAGCAGCTTAACGACAGCTACTAACTATGGCTACACCTTC. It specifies CASSLTTATNYGYTF.